This TCR beta chain comes out of a study of beta chain features in type 1 diabetes. Every donor provided one heparinised blood draw, which averaged roughly 120 mL. A word on this clone: Its antigen is not known.

Study-wide findings and caveats: TCRB CDR3s were moderately but significantly shorter in Type 1 diabetes patients in all four CD4+ subsets.

The isolated RNA, all of it, was reverse transcribed, so expressed TCRB transcripts were what got sequenced. Clones were read by immunoSEQ multiplex PCR, and TCRdb kept only the in-frame ones, dropping some. The table includes roughly 150,000 clones, 8.5% to 14% detected once. The sequencing input was central memory CD4+ T cells from blood. The receptor comes from a man between 18 and 35 years old in good health.

CDR3 in amino acids: CASRTGVGYTF. The CDR3 DNA reads as TGTGCCAGCAGAACAGGGGTTGGCTACACCTTC. The chain employs TRBV9 and TRBJ1-2; 7 bases align to TRBD1. This CDR3 is 11 amino acids long. V lost 5 bases to trimming and J lost 7 bases; unmatched junction nucleotides: 2. Germline-derived CDR1 and CDR2 are SGDLS and YYNGEE.